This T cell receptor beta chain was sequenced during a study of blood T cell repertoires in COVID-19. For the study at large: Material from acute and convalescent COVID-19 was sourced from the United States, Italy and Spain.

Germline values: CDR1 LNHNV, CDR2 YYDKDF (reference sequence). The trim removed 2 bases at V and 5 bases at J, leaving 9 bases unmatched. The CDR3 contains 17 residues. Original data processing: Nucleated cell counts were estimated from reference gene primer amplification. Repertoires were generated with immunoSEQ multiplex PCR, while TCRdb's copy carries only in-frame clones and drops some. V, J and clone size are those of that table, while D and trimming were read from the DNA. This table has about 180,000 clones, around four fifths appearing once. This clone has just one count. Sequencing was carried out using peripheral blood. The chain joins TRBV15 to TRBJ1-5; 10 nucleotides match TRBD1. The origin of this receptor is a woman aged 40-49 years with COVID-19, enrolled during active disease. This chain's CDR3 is CATSRPPRQGAHQPQHF. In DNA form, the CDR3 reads TGTGCCACCAGCAGACCACCCAGACAGGGGGCCCATCAGCCCCAGCATTTT.